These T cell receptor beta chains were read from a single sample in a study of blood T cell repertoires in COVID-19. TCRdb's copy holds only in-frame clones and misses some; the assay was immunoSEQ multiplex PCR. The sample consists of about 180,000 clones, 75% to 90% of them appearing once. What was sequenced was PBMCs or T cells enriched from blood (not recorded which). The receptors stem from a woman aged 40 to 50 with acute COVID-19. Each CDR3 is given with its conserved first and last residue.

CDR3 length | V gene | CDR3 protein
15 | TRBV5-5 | CASSLGRQIQDGYTF
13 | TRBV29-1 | CSVSSGFSYEQYF
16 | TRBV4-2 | CASSQDPTSGALEQYF
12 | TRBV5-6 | CASSLVAGTQYF
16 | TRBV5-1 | CASRGTPGQGNSPLHF
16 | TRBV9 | CASSVAGTSANNEQFF
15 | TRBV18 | CASSPRGDRYNEQFF
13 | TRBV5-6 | CASAGGYQETQYF
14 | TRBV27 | CASRGQGAYTEAFF
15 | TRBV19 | CASSIEGGNNQPQHF